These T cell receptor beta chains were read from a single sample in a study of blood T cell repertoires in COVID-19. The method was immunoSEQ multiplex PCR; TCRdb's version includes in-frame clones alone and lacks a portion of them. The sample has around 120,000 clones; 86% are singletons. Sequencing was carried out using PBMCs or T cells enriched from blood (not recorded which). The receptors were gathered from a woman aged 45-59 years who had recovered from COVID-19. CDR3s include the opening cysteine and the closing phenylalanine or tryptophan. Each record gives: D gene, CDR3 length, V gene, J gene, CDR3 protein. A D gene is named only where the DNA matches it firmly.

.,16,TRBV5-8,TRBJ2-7,CASSLGASEEFYEQYF
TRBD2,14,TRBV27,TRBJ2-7,CASRSSGGAPGQYF
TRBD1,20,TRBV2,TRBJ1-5,CASKGMNTGTGGPRSQPQHF
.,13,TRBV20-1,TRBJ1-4,CSASPGASEKLFF
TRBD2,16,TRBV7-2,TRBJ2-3,CASSAYFGGSTDTQYF
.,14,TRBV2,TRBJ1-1,CASSLKRAHTEAFF
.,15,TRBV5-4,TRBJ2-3,CASSLGGGGTDTQYF
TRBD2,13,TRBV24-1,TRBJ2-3,CATGPGGTDTQYF
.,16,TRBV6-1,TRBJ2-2,CASSGFRGANTGELFF
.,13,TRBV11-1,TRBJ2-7,CASSLGRTYEQYF
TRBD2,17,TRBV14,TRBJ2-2,CASSRSGLAGVTGELFF
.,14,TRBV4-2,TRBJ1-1,CASSQNELNTEAFF
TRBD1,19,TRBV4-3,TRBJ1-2,CASSQDSIRLGQGYYGYTF
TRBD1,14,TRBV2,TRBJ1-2,CAKGQGTTNYGYTF
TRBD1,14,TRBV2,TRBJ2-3,CASRQGQGADTQYF